These T cell receptor beta chains were read from a single sample in a study of CD8+ T cells in alopecia areata. Sequenced by immunoSEQ multiplex PCR; TCRdb stores in-frame clones only, minus some. The sample holds about 110,000 clones, approximately 59% seen once. Sequences were obtained from CD8+ T cells sorted from blood. The receptor set was obtained from a human donor in good health. Each CDR3 is given with its conserved first and last residue. D genes are given only for firm matches. Size tells how often a clone was seen (once, few, many) or the class of an expanded clone, and some rows leave it out.

J gene: TRBJ2-2; CDR3 length: 15; clone size: -; D gene: TRBD1; V gene: TRBV6-6; CDR3 DNA: TGTGCCAGCCACACAGGGGCCTTGAACACCGGGGAGCTGTTTTTT; CDR3 protein: CASHTGALNTGELFF
J gene: TRBJ1-2; CDR3 length: 14; clone size: -; D gene: TRBD1; V gene: TRBV5-6; CDR3 DNA: TGTGCCAGCAGCTCCGGACAGGGGACCTATGGCTACACCTTC; CDR3 protein: CASSSGQGTYGYTF
J gene: TRBJ2-2; CDR3 length: 12; clone size: -; D gene: -; V gene: TRBV9; CDR3 DNA: TGTGCCAGCAGTGGGGGAAACGGGGAGCTGTTTTTT; CDR3 protein: CASSGGNGELFF
J gene: TRBJ2-1; CDR3 length: 14; clone size: few; D gene: -; V gene: TRBV23-1; CDR3 DNA: TGCGCCAGCAGTCAATTAGACACTATCTGTGAGCAGTTCTTC; CDR3 protein: CASSQLDTICEQFF
J gene: TRBJ1-2; CDR3 length: 19; clone size: -; D gene: TRBD1; V gene: TRBV4-3; CDR3 DNA: TGCGCCAGCAGCCAAGCCGACCTTACCTTGGACAGGGAATTACATGGCTACACCTTC; CDR3 protein: CASSQADLTLDRELHGYTF
J gene: TRBJ2-5; CDR3 length: 13; clone size: -; D gene: -; V gene: TRBV5-6; CDR3 DNA: TGTGCCAGCAGCTTGGGGGCAACAGAGACCCAGTACTTC; CDR3 protein: CASSLGATETQYF
J gene: TRBJ1-2; CDR3 length: 17; clone size: -; D gene: -; V gene: TRBV13; CDR3 DNA: TGTGCCAGCAGCTTAGGTGGAACAGAGCCTACTAACTATGGCTACACCTTC; CDR3 protein: CASSLGGTEPTNYGYTF
J gene: TRBJ2-7; CDR3 length: 15; clone size: -; D gene: -; V gene: TRBV9; CDR3 DNA: TGTGCCAGCAGCGTAGGTTGGGGGGGCGCGTACGAGCAGTACTTC; CDR3 protein: CASSVGWGGAYEQYF
J gene: TRBJ1-6; CDR3 length: 16; clone size: -; D gene: TRBD1; V gene: TRBV14; CDR3 DNA: TGTGCCAGCAGCCAAGGGGTGACAGGGTGGGATTCACCCCTCCACTTT; CDR3 protein: CASSQGVTGWDSPLHF
J gene: TRBJ2-1; CDR3 length: 15; clone size: -; D gene: TRBD2; V gene: TRBV19; CDR3 DNA: TGTGCCAGTAGATCGAGCGGGGGGGCCCTTCATGAGCAGTTCTTC; CDR3 protein: CASRSSGGALHEQFF
J gene: TRBJ1-4; CDR3 length: 13; clone size: many; D gene: -; V gene: TRBV5-4; CDR3 DNA: TGTGCCAGCAGCTTGGCAGGATACGAAAAACTGTTTTTT; CDR3 protein: CASSLAGYEKLFF
J gene: TRBJ2-2; CDR3 length: 15; clone size: -; D gene: TRBD2; V gene: TRBV5-6; CDR3 DNA: TGTGCCAGCAGCTATCCTAGCGGGAACACCGGGGAGCTGTTTTTT; CDR3 protein: CASSYPSGNTGELFF
J gene: TRBJ2-6; CDR3 length: 21; clone size: -; D gene: TRBD2; V gene: TRBV15; CDR3 DNA: TGTGCCACCAGCAGAGATGTGACAGCCCGGGGGGGCCTCTCTGGGGCCAACGTCCTGACTTTC; CDR3 protein: CATSRDVTARGGLSGANVLTF
J gene: TRBJ2-1; CDR3 length: 14; clone size: -; D gene: TRBD1; V gene: TRBV10-3; CDR3 DNA: TGTGCCATCTCGGACAGGGAAGAATACAATGAGCAGTTCTTC; CDR3 protein: CAISDREEYNEQFF
J gene: TRBJ2-2; CDR3 length: 15; clone size: -; D gene: -; V gene: TRBV5-1; CDR3 DNA: TGCGCCAGCAGCTTGCCACTGGGGAACACCGGGGAGCTGTTTTTT; CDR3 protein: CASSLPLGNTGELFF
J gene: TRBJ1-3; CDR3 length: 13; clone size: few; D gene: -; V gene: TRBV4-1; CDR3 DNA: TGCGCCAGCAGCCACCTCTTCGGGGCATTGCTATATTTT; CDR3 protein: CASSHLFGALLYF
J gene: TRBJ2-5; CDR3 length: 15; clone size: -; D gene: TRBD2; V gene: TRBV7-3; CDR3 DNA: TGTGCCAGCAGTTCGGGACTAGCGGGGCAAGAGACCCAGTACTTC; CDR3 protein: CASSSGLAGQETQYF
J gene: TRBJ2-3; CDR3 length: 16; clone size: few; D gene: TRBD2; V gene: TRBV6-1; CDR3 DNA: TGTGCCAGCAGTGAAGGTAGCGGGGGGGCCATAGATACGCAGTATTTT; CDR3 protein: CASSEGSGGAIDTQYF
J gene: TRBJ2-2; CDR3 length: 13; clone size: -; D gene: -; V gene: TRBV19; CDR3 DNA: TGTGCCAGTAGTCCCGGGAGCACCGGGGAGCTGTTTTTT; CDR3 protein: CASSPGSTGELFF
J gene: TRBJ1-2; CDR3 length: 15; clone size: -; D gene: -; V gene: TRBV5-4; CDR3 DNA: TGTGCCAGCAGCCCCCCTGCGGGGGCCCTCTATGGCTACACCTTC; CDR3 protein: CASSPPAGALYGYTF
J gene: TRBJ2-1; CDR3 length: 15; clone size: -; D gene: TRBD1; V gene: TRBV13; CDR3 DNA: TGTGCCAGCAGCTTAGAGGGACAGGGGGCTTTTGAGCAGTTCTTC; CDR3 protein: CASSLEGQGAFEQFF
J gene: TRBJ2-5; CDR3 length: 15; clone size: once; D gene: -; V gene: TRBV4-3; CDR3 DNA: TGCGCCAGCAGCCAAGATGCAGGGATCGAAGAGACCCAGTACTTC; CDR3 protein: CASSQDAGIEETQYF
J gene: TRBJ2-7; CDR3 length: 14; clone size: few; D gene: -; V gene: TRBV28; CDR3 DNA: TGTGCCAGCAGTTACCTCGCGGTATCCTACGAGCAGTACTTC; CDR3 protein: CASSYLAVSYEQYF
J gene: TRBJ1-4; CDR3 length: 16; clone size: -; D gene: -; V gene: TRBV13; CDR3 DNA: TGTGCCAGCAGCTTAGACCGGGGGGAAGGCGGTGAAAAACTGTTTTTT; CDR3 protein: CASSLDRGEGGEKLFF
J gene: TRBJ2-2; CDR3 length: 16; clone size: -; D gene: -; V gene: TRBV27; CDR3 DNA: TGTGCCAGCAGTCCAGTGTCCGTCGACGGGCCCGGGGAGCTGTTTTTT; CDR3 protein: CASSPVSVDGPGELFF
J gene: TRBJ2-1; CDR3 length: 19; clone size: -; D gene: -; V gene: TRBV9; CDR3 DNA: TGTGCCAGCAGCGTCCCCGCCGGCCTCGCCCCCAGCTCCTACAATGAGCAGTTCTTC; CDR3 protein: CASSVPAGLAPSSYNEQFF
J gene: TRBJ1-1; CDR3 length: 14; clone size: -; D gene: -; V gene: TRBV7-9; CDR3 DNA: TGTGCCAGCAGCCCTGGACAGACTAACACTGAAGCTTTCTTT; CDR3 protein: CASSPGQTNTEAFF
J gene: TRBJ2-3; CDR3 length: 17; clone size: -; D gene: -; V gene: TRBV4-3; CDR3 DNA: TGCGCCAGCAGCTTGAATTTCGGGGGAGGTTGGACAGATACGCAGTATTTT; CDR3 protein: CASSLNFGGGWTDTQYF
J gene: TRBJ1-1; CDR3 length: 12; clone size: -; D gene: -; V gene: TRBV29-1; CDR3 DNA: TGCAGCGTTGGGTGGATCGGGACTGAAGCTTTCTTT; CDR3 protein: CSVGWIGTEAFF
J gene: TRBJ2-7; CDR3 length: 15; clone size: -; D gene: TRBD1; V gene: TRBV13; CDR3 DNA: TGTGCCAGCAGCCCTGGGACAGGGGGTTCCTACGAGCAGTACTTC; CDR3 protein: CASSPGTGGSYEQYF
J gene: TRBJ2-7; CDR3 length: 15; clone size: -; D gene: -; V gene: TRBV29-1; CDR3 DNA: TGCAGCGTTGAGTCTTTCGGGGGCCCCTCCTACGAGCAGTACTTC; CDR3 protein: CSVESFGGPSYEQYF
J gene: TRBJ2-5; CDR3 length: 13; clone size: few; D gene: TRBD1; V gene: TRBV7-8; CDR3 DNA: TGTGCCAGCAGCCTGGACAGGGAGGAGACCCAGTACTTC; CDR3 protein: CASSLDREETQYF
J gene: TRBJ2-2; CDR3 length: 15; clone size: few; D gene: TRBD2; V gene: TRBV7-8; CDR3 DNA: TGTGCCAGCAGCTTGCTAGCGGGACTCACCGGGGAGCTGTTTTTT; CDR3 protein: CASSLLAGLTGELFF
J gene: TRBJ1-1; CDR3 length: 11; clone size: -; D gene: -; V gene: TRBV5-6; CDR3 DNA: TGTGCCAGCAGCTTGGGGATTGAAGCTTTCTTT; CDR3 protein: CASSLGIEAFF
J gene: TRBJ1-4; CDR3 length: 13; clone size: -; D gene: -; V gene: TRBV2; CDR3 DNA: TGTGCCAGCAGTGACCGGACTTGGGAAAAACTGTTTTTT; CDR3 protein: CASSDRTWEKLFF
J gene: TRBJ2-3; CDR3 length: 15; clone size: -; D gene: TRBD2; V gene: TRBV9; CDR3 DNA: TGTGCCAGCAGCGTAGCCAGCGGGGCCACAGATACGCAGTATTTT; CDR3 protein: CASSVASGATDTQYF
J gene: TRBJ2-7; CDR3 length: 14; clone size: -; D gene: -; V gene: TRBV7-6; CDR3 DNA: TGTGCCAGCAGCTTAGGGGCAGGCTCCTACGAGCAGTACTTC; CDR3 protein: CASSLGAGSYEQYF
J gene: TRBJ2-2; CDR3 length: 14; clone size: -; D gene: -; V gene: TRBV2; CDR3 DNA: TGTGCCAGCAGTGAACGATTGAACACCGGGGAGCTGTTTTTT; CDR3 protein: CASSERLNTGELFF
J gene: TRBJ2-1; CDR3 length: 18; clone size: once; D gene: -; V gene: TRBV29-1; CDR3 DNA: TGCAGCGTTGAAGATGCCCCTGCCGGGGCCCAAGATTACAATGAGCAGTTCTTC; CDR3 protein: CSVEDAPAGAQDYNEQFF
J gene: TRBJ1-2; CDR3 length: 16; clone size: -; D gene: TRBD1; V gene: TRBV14; CDR3 DNA: TGTGCCAGCAGCCGCACGGACAGGGCCGCTAACTATGGCTACACCTTC; CDR3 protein: CASSRTDRAANYGYTF
J gene: TRBJ1-5; CDR3 length: 15; clone size: -; D gene: TRBD1; V gene: TRBV2; CDR3 DNA: TGTGCCAGCAGCAAGAACCGGGACAGGAATCAGCCCCAGCATTTT; CDR3 protein: CASSKNRDRNQPQHF
J gene: TRBJ2-2; CDR3 length: 15; clone size: once; D gene: -; V gene: TRBV15; CDR3 DNA: TGTGCCACCAGCCCACACGCGGGGTGGACCGGGGAGCTGTTTTTT; CDR3 protein: CATSPHAGWTGELFF
J gene: TRBJ1-4; CDR3 length: 14; clone size: -; D gene: -; V gene: TRBV13; CDR3 DNA: TGTGCCAGCAGCTCAGGGGTAGGGGTGGAGGAACTGTTTTTT; CDR3 protein: CASSSGVGVEELFF
J gene: TRBJ2-3; CDR3 length: 16; clone size: -; D gene: -; V gene: TRBV4-3; CDR3 DNA: TGCGCCAGCAGCCAAGATGGCGGGGCTTCCACAGATACGCAGTATTTT; CDR3 protein: CASSQDGGASTDTQYF
J gene: TRBJ2-7; CDR3 length: 13; clone size: once; D gene: -; V gene: TRBV7-8; CDR3 DNA: TGTGCCAGCAGCTTACGAGTTCGGTTTGAGCAGTACTTC; CDR3 protein: CASSLRVRFEQYF
J gene: TRBJ2-3; CDR3 length: 13; clone size: -; D gene: -; V gene: TRBV10-3; CDR3 DNA: TGTGCCATCAGGGGGGTGTACACAGATACGCAGTATTTT; CDR3 protein: CAIRGVYTDTQYF
J gene: TRBJ2-7; CDR3 length: 14; clone size: -; D gene: TRBD2; V gene: TRBV19; CDR3 DNA: TGTGCCAGTAGTTCCGGGACTAGCTCCTACGAGCAGTACTTC; CDR3 protein: CASSSGTSSYEQYF
J gene: TRBJ2-1; CDR3 length: 15; clone size: -; D gene: -; V gene: TRBV9; CDR3 DNA: TGTGCCAGCAGCGTGGGATCCGGACAGAACAATGAGCAGTTCTTC; CDR3 protein: CASSVGSGQNNEQFF
J gene: TRBJ2-1; CDR3 length: 14; clone size: -; D gene: -; V gene: TRBV9; CDR3 DNA: TGTGCCAGCGGGACGGGCGGCTCCTACAATGAGCAGTTCTTC; CDR3 protein: CASGTGGSYNEQFF
J gene: TRBJ2-3; CDR3 length: 18; clone size: -; D gene: -; V gene: TRBV9; CDR3 DNA: TGTGCCAGCAGCCCTCACCCCGGTGGGGGGGGCCGCACAGATACGCAGTATTTT; CDR3 protein: CASSPHPGGGGRTDTQYF
J gene: TRBJ2-5; CDR3 length: 13; clone size: -; D gene: -; V gene: TRBV6-6; CDR3 DNA: TGTGCCAGCAGTTACTCGAAAACTGAGACCCAGTACTTC; CDR3 protein: CASSYSKTETQYF
J gene: TRBJ1-2; CDR3 length: 10; clone size: -; D gene: -; V gene: TRBV11-2; CDR3 DNA: TGTGCCAAAAAGGGCTATGGCTACACCTTC; CDR3 protein: CAKKGYGYTF
J gene: TRBJ1-2; CDR3 length: 16; clone size: few; D gene: -; V gene: TRBV9; CDR3 DNA: TGTGCCAGCAGCCCCCGTATAGAAAGAGTTACGTATGGCTACACCTTC; CDR3 protein: CASSPRIERVTYGYTF
J gene: TRBJ1-1; CDR3 length: 14; clone size: -; D gene: -; V gene: TRBV28; CDR3 DNA: TGTGCCAGCAGTTCCCGGGGCGGGATCACTGAAGCTTTCTTT; CDR3 protein: CASSSRGGITEAFF
J gene: TRBJ2-1; CDR3 length: 16; clone size: -; D gene: TRBD2; V gene: TRBV5-1; CDR3 DNA: TGCGCCAGCAGCTTGGTCAGCGGGGGGCGGAACAATGAGCAGTTCTTC; CDR3 protein: CASSLVSGGRNNEQFF
J gene: TRBJ2-3; CDR3 length: 18; clone size: -; D gene: TRBD2; V gene: TRBV7-9; CDR3 DNA: TGTGCCAGCAGCTTATCCCGGCAACTAGCGGGGGGAATGGATACGCAGTATTTT; CDR3 protein: CASSLSRQLAGGMDTQYF
J gene: TRBJ1-3; CDR3 length: 14; clone size: -; D gene: -; V gene: TRBV7-9; CDR3 DNA: TGTGCCAGCAGCATGACAGGACCCCGAAACACCATATATTTT; CDR3 protein: CASSMTGPRNTIYF
J gene: TRBJ2-1; CDR3 length: 15; clone size: few; D gene: TRBD2; V gene: TRBV7-2; CDR3 DNA: TGTGCCAGCAGCTTAGTCCTAGCGGGGGCCAATGAGCAGTTCTTC; CDR3 protein: CASSLVLAGANEQFF
J gene: TRBJ2-1; CDR3 length: 13; clone size: -; D gene: -; V gene: TRBV28; CDR3 DNA: TGTGCCAGCAGTTTATCCGACTTTTCTGGGCAGTTCTTC; CDR3 protein: CASSLSDFSGQFF